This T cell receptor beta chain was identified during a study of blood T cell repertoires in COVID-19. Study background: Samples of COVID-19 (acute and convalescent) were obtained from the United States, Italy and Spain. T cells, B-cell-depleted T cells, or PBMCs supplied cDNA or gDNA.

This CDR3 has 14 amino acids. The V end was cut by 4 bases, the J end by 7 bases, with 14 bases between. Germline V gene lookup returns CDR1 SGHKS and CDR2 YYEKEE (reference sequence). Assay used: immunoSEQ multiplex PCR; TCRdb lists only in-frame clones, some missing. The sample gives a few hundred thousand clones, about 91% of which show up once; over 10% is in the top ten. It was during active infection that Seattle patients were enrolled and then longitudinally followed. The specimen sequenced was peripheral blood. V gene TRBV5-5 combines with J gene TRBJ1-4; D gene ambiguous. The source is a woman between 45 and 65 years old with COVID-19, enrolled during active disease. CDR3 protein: CASSPEFPFEKLFF. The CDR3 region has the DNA TGTGCCAGCAGCCCCGAGTTCCCTTTTGAAAAACTGTTTTTT.